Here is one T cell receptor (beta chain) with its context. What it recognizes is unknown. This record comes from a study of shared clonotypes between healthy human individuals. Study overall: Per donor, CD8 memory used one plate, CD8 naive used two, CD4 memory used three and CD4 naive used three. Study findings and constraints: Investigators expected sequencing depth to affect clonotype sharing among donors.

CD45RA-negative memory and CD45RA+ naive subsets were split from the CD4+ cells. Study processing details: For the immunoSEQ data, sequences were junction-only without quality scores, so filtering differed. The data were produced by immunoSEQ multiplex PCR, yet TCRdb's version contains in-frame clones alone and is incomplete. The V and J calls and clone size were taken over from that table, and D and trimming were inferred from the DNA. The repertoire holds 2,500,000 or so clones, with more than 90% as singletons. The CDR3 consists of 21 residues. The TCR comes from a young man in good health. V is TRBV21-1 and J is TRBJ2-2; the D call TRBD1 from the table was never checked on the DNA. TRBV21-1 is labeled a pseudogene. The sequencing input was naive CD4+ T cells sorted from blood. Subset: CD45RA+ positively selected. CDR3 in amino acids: CASSCRTRDRLFRSNTGELFF. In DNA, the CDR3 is TGTGCCAGCAGCTGCAGGACACGGGACAGACTCTTTCGGTCGAACACCGGGGAGCTGTTTTTT.